These 16 T cell receptor delta chains originate from one sample sequenced in a study of gamma-delta T cells after stem cell transplantation (dated by TCRdb to the mid-2010s). The library came from RT-PCR. The instrument given in TCRdb is Illumina MiSeq. After TCRdb called clones again from the public reads with CATT, rows with identical DNA were merged. The sample has approximately 3,000 delta-chain clones on record, less than 3.5% of them singletons. The ten largest clonotypes hold approximately 24% of the sample. Sequenced material: gamma-delta T cells. Receptor source: a human donor. It is not recorded whose cells these are; they may come from a transplant donor.

On this clone: Translating this DNA gives a protein that differs at residue 5 from the TCRdb one, which belongs to a much larger clone; a read error is likely, and the protein shown is this translation. The chain joins TRDV2 to TRDJ1, with TRDD3 matching over 8 bases. The CDR3 length is 16 residues. The J segment lost 0 bases and the V segment lost 2 bases, leaving 7 bases of the junction unmatched. Per the germline V gene, CDR1 is GEAIGNYY and CDR2 is EKD. The CDR3 reads CACDILGDYNTDKLIF. The CDR3 DNA reads TGTGCCTGTGACATCCTGGGGGACTATAACACCGATAAACTCATCTTT.

This clone is classed as medium-sized. With only one base between it and a far larger clone, this is likely a read error. J is TRDJ1 and V is TRDV2; 11 bases align to TRDD3. Germline CDR1 is GEAIGNYY and CDR2 is EKD. The CDR3 is 18 residues long. V dropped 4 bases and J dropped 4; count of bases not matched to a gene: 16. Here the CDR3 DNA reads TGTGCCTGTGATCCGGTCGCCGCCTGGGGGATACAGTTCGATAAACTCATCTTT. Translating gives CACDPVAAWGIQFDKLIF.

A word on this clone: Other DNA sequences in the same sample also yield this CDR3. The V gene is TRDV1, the J gene TRDJ1, with 9 bases aligning to TRDD2. This CDR3 contains 22 residues. V dropped 4 bases and J dropped 0; count of bases not matched to a gene: 24. Germline V gene sequence: CDR1 TSWWSYY, CDR2 QGS. CDR3: CALGGPAFLRRSLLGNTDKLIF. Written as DNA, the CDR3 is TGTGCTCTTGGGGGCCCGGCCTTCCTACGGAGAAGTTTACTGGGCAACACCGATAAACTCATCTTT.

This clone turned up a few times. This likely reflects a read error, since a far larger clone is one base away. Other DNA sequences within the sample encode an identical CDR3. J is TRDJ2 and V is TRDV2; D could derive from TRDD1 or TRDD2 (5 bases each). Trimming left V 0 bases short and J 6 bases short, with 28 bases between. The CDR3 is 20 amino acids. Germline V CDR1 and CDR2: GEAIGNYY, EKD. The CDR3 region is CACDTLNTHGSFSSAAQLFF. The DNA of the CDR3 is TGTGCCTGTGACACCCTAAATACTCATGGGTCCTTCAGTTCGGCAGCACAACTCTTCTTT.

Turning to this clone: Only one base separates this from a far larger clonotype, so it likely reflects a read error. Other nucleotide sequences in the sample specify the same CDR3. The chain links TRDV2 to TRDJ2; a possible D gene is TRDD3 (6 bases). CDR1 and CDR2 (germline): GEAIGNYY, EKD. Deletions cut 4 bases from V and 0 bases from J, with 20 bases between. The CDR3 is 18 residues long. Here the CDR3 reads CACDTVGGGLALTAQLFF. CDR3 in DNA: TGTGCCTGTGATACTGTTGGTGGGGGCCTAGCTTTGACAGCACAACTCTTCTTT.

This clone was detected only a few times. A read error may explain this, as a much larger clone is one base away. J is TRDJ1 and V is TRDV2; 7 bases line up with TRDD3. Germline V gives CDR1 GEAIGNYY, CDR2 EKD. The CDR3 sequence is 17 residues long. This CDR3 is CACDTVSGGSNTDKPIF. CDR3 sequence (DNA): TGTGCCTGTGACACCGTGAGTGGGGGAAGTAACACCGATAAACCCATCTTT.

This clone was counted between two and nine times. The TCRdb record carries a much larger clone's protein, which differs from this DNA's translation at residue 7; a read error is the likely cause, and the protein listed here is the DNA translation. The chain combines TRDV2 with TRDJ1, with D unclear. This CDR3 has 16 residues. V lost 0 bases to trimming and J lost 0 bases, with 13 bases between them. The germline CDR1 and CDR2 sequences are GEAIGNYY and EKD. CDR3 bases: TGTGCCTGTGACACCCTGTGGGACTATAACACCGATAAACTCATCTTT. Its translation: CACDTLWDYNTDKLIF.

A word on this clone: A far larger clone is just one base off, so this is likely a read error. Other DNA variants within this sample encode the same CDR3. The chain carries TRDV2 and TRDJ1; D possibly corresponds to TRDD3 (6 bases). In germline, CDR1 is GEAIGNYY, CDR2 EKD. Trimming shortened V by 4 bases and J by 8 bases, and 22 bases separated the two germline ends. This CDR3 contains 15 residues. CDR3 DNA: TGTGCCTGTGATACGCTTGAAGGGGGACCCCCGAAACTCATCTTT. Amino acids: CACDTLEGGPPKLIF.

Concerning this clone itself: A far larger clone lies a single base away; this is likely a read error. At the DNA level, this CDR3 is encoded by other sequences in the same sample as well. The chain combines TRDV2 with TRDJ1; weak D call: TRDD2 (7 bases). Germline lookup yields CDR1 GEAIGNYY and CDR2 EKD. This CDR3 contains 20 residues. The CDR3 sequence: CACDTVPTSGDLPVTDKLIF. CDR3 nucleotides: TGTGCCTGCGACACCGTTCCTACAAGTGGGGATCTCCCAGTAACCGATAAACTCATCTTT.

The table lists this clone with a few counts. The protein in TCRdb stems from a much larger clone and differs at residue 10 from this DNA's translation, likely a read error; here the protein is translated from the DNA. The chain combines TRDV2 with TRDJ1; the D gene is possibly TRDD3 (6 bases). This CDR3 comprises 16 residues. CDR1 is GEAIGNYY and CDR2 is EKD in the germline V gene. V was trimmed by 3 bases and J by 5 bases, leaving 21 bases between them. CDR3 amino acids: CACDPVGAAPKDKLIF. As DNA, the CDR3 is TGTGCCTGTGACCCGGTGGGGGCCGCTCCAAAAGATAAACTCATCTTT.

This clone was found a few times. This likely stems from a read error, as it lies one base from a far larger clone. V gene TRDV2 combines with J gene TRDJ1, with TRDD3 matching 8 bases. The junction had 7 bases not matched to a gene; V was cut back by 3 bases and J by 5 bases. The CDR3 consists of 14 residues. CDR1 and CDR2 from the germline V gene are GEAIGNYY and EKD. CDR3 amino acids: CACDEVGDEDKLIF. The CDR3 DNA is TGTGCCTGTGACGAGGTGGGGGATGAAGATAAACTCATCTTT.

About this clone itself: A single base is all that separates this from a far larger clone, so a read error is likely. The V call is TRDV1, the J call TRDJ1; D assignment may be TRDD2 or TRDD3 (6 bases each). The CDR3 sequence is 21 residues long. Germline lookup yields CDR1 TSWWSYY and CDR2 QGS. The CDR3 DNA follows: TGTGCTCTTGGGGCATCCTACGTAGGTTGGGGGGGTATTAATTACACCGATAGACTCATCTTT. Translation: CALGASYVGWGGINYTDRLIF.

Remarks on this clone: TCRdb pairs this DNA with a much larger clone's protein that differs at residue 5, likely a read error; the protein shown was translated from the DNA. The chain uses TRDV2 and TRDJ1; tentative D call: TRDD3 (6 bases). Trimming left V 3 bases short and J 4 bases short, with 17 bases between. This CDR3 is 15 amino acids long. CDR1 and CDR2 (germline): GEAIGNYY, EKD. The CDR3 DNA follows: TGTGCCTGTGACGCCGTCTGGGGACGGGGCGATAAACTCATCTTT. It yields the protein CACDAVWGRGDKLIF.

Details on this clone: A much more abundant neighbour one base away suggests this may be a read error. The same CDR3 also results from other DNA sequences found in this sample. The chain combines TRDV2 with TRDJ1; 7 bases map to TRDD3. The CDR3 loop spans 25 amino acids. V shed 0 bases, J shed 3 bases, and the junction held 36 bases outside the gene matches. Germline lookup yields CDR1 GEAIGNYY and CDR2 EKD. The CDR3 loop reads CACDTVSGLQSTGGYAYPGADKLIF. CDR3 coding DNA: TGTGCCTGTGACACCGTCTCTGGCCTACAGAGTACTGGTGGATACGCGTATCCCGGGGCCGATAAACTCATCTTT.

As concerns this clone: For this DNA, TCRdb reports the protein of a much larger clone, which diverges at residue 8, most likely from a read error; the protein presented here is translated directly from the DNA. The chain recombines TRDV2 with TRDJ3, with 7 bases fitting TRDD3. CDR3 length equals 18 residues. Germline lookup yields CDR1 GEAIGNYY and CDR2 EKD. After removal of 0 bases from V and 0 bases from J, the junction contained 4 bases not matched to a gene. CDR3 sequence (DNA): TGTGCCTGTGACACCTGGGGGAGCCGCTCCTGGGACACCCGACAGATGTTTTTC. It specifies CACDTWGSRSWDTRQMFF.

As for this clone: This sequence is one base from a far larger clone and is likely a read error. The V and J genes are TRDV2 and TRDJ1, with 10 bases matching TRDD3. CDR3 size: 23 residues. Germline CDR1 is GEAIGNYY and CDR2 is EKD. The CDR3 reads CACDILAPTPQVGDTSLTDKLTF. The CDR3 DNA reads TGTGCCTGTGACATTTTAGCTCCTACACCCCAGGTGGGGGATACTTCACTCACCGATAAACTCACCTTT.